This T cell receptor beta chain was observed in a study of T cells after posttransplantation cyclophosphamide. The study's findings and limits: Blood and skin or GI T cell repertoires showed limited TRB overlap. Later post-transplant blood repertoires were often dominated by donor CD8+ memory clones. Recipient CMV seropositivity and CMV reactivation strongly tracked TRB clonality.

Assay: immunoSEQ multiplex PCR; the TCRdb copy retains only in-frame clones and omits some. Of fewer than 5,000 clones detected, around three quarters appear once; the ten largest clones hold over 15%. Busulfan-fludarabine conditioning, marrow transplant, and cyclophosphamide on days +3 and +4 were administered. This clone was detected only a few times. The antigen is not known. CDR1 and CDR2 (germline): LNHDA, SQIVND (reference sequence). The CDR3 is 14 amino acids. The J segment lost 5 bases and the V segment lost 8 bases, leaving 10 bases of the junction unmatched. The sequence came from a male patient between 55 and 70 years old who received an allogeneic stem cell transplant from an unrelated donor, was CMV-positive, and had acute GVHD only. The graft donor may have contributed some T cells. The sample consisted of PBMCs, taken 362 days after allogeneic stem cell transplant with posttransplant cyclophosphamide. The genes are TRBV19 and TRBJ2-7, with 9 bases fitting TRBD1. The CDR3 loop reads CASPDRGGVDEQYF. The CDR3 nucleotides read TGTGCCAGTCCCGACAGGGGGGGTGTCGACGAGCAGTACTTC.